The next 24 T cell receptor beta chains were all read from a single sample in a study of persistence of HIV-infected CD4 T cells. This was the immunoSEQ version 4 assay in survey mode. Sequenced by immunoSEQ multiplex PCR; TCRdb stores in-frame clones only, minus some. The profile shows approximately 35,000 clones, around 86% of them singletons. Their antigen targets remain unknown. Cells were stimulated with overlapping HIV-1 Gag 15-mer peptides. Memory cells lacking CD40L and CD69 with high CD45RO were sorted. The sequencing used cultured CD4+ T cells from PBMCs, collected from a patient who received antiretroviral therapy. The source is an adult with HIV. The donor label of this sample is uncertain.

The V and J genes are TRBV19 and TRBJ2-1, with D perhaps matching TRBD2 (5 bases). In germline, CDR1 is LNHDA, CDR2 SQIVND (reference sequence). The CDR3 has 14 residues. The V and J ends lost 3 bases and 2 bases respectively, with 8 bases between them. CDR3 sequence reads: CASSITSPYNEQFF. For the CDR3, the DNA is TGTGCCAGTAGTATCACTAGTCCCTACAATGAGCAGTTCTTC.

This clone was counted between two and nine times. The chain carries TRBV28 and TRBJ1-1, with D maybe TRBD1 (5 bases). Germline CDR1 and CDR2: MDHEN and SYDVKM. Trimming removed 6 bases at V and 6 bases at J, with 8 bases between. This CDR3 is 11 amino acids long. CDR3 bases: TGTGCCAGCAGGGGACGGCCTGAAGCTTTCTTT. Encoded protein: CASRGRPEAFF.

This chain's CDR3 is CASSPETGTGELFF. CDR3 coding DNA: TGCGCCAGCAGCCCCGAAACAGGGACCGGGGAGCTGTTTTTT. The chain combines TRBV10-2 with TRBJ2-2, with D perhaps TRBD1 (6 bases). The CDR3 sequence is 14 residues long. Germline CDR1 is WSHSY and CDR2 is SAAADI. V lost 6 bases and J 5 bases, leaving 13 bases between the germline ends.

The rearrangement links TRBV5-6 to TRBJ2-3; 7 positions match TRBD2. The CDR3 contains 16 residues. The ends lost 2 bases at V and 2 bases at J; junction bases unmatched: 8. Germline loops: CDR1 SGHDT, CDR2 YYEEEE. CDR3 region: CASSFRRGIVTDTQYF. CDR3 bases: TGTGCCAGCAGCTTTAGGCGGGGGATTGTCACAGATACGCAGTATTTT.

V is TRBV7-9 and J is TRBJ2-2; 8 bases fit TRBD1. Germline V gene sequence: CDR1 SEHNR, CDR2 FQNEAQ (reference sequence). The CDR3 has 15 amino acids. V shed 6 bases, J shed 3 bases, and the junction held 6 bases outside the gene matches. The CDR3 loop is CASRFNRGDTGELFF. The CDR3 nucleotides read TGTGCCAGCAGATTTAACAGGGGGGACACCGGGGAGCTGTTTTTT.

The rearrangement links TRBV2 to TRBJ2-3, with a tentative D call TRBD2 (6 bases). The CDR3 loop spans 13 amino acids. Looked up from germline, CDR1 is SNHLY and CDR2 is FYNNEI. V shed 8 bases and J shed 6 bases, with 15 bases lying between them. Here the CDR3 DNA reads TGTGCCAGCGGTGGAGGGCCATGGGATACGCAGTATTTT. It codes for CASGGGPWDTQYF.

A single count supports this clone. The chain is built from TRBV6-6 and TRBJ1-1; possibly TRBD1 for D (6 bases). V was shortened by 11 bases and J by 4 bases, with 14 bases between the two germline ends. Per the germline V gene, CDR1 is MNHNY and CDR2 is SVGAGI (reference sequence). The CDR3 is 12 residues long. The DNA of the CDR3 is TGTGCCGGTTCCACAGGGACCACTGAAGCTTTCTTT. Protein: CAGSTGTTEAFF.

This sequence joins TRBV29-1 and TRBJ2-1; D call uncertain. Germline V gene lookup returns CDR1 SQVTM and CDR2 ANQGSEA. Trimming cost V 4 bases and J 5 bases, with 3 bases left between them. CDR3 length equals 10 residues. The CDR3 nucleotides read TGCAGCGTTGCCAACAATGAGCAGTTCTTC. Protein product: CSVANNEQFF.

V and J are TRBV29-1 and TRBJ1-2; 8 bases are a match to TRBD1. The CDR3 is 13 residues long. Germline loops: CDR1 SQVTM, CDR2 ANQGSEA. The V and J ends lost 6 bases and 2 bases, in that order; junction bases with no gene match: 5. The chain's CDR3 is CSVSDRGNYGYTF. The CDR3 nucleotides read TGCAGCGTGAGCGACAGGGGCAACTATGGCTACACCTTC.

J is TRBJ1-2 and V is TRBV28; maybe TRBD1 (6 bases). The CDR3 sequence is 14 residues long. From germline, CDR1 is MDHEN and CDR2 SYDVKM. The V gene lost 5 bases and the J gene lost 8 bases, with 18 bases spanning the gap. The CDR3 is CASSPIQGRGGYTF. Here the CDR3 DNA reads TGTGCCAGCAGTCCCATACAGGGCCGGGGGGGCTACACCTTC.

The chain couples TRBV7-2 to TRBJ2-3, with 9 bases fitting TRBD1. The CDR3 consists of 14 residues. The germline V gene encodes CDR1 SGHTA and CDR2 FQGNSA. The V segment lost 5 bases and the J segment 3 bases; nucleotides outside the gene matches: 3. This chain's CDR3 is CASSPGQGTDTQYF. Here the CDR3 DNA reads TGTGCCAGCAGCCCCGGACAGGGGACAGATACGCAGTATTTT. The full variable domain, rest sourced from reference TRBV7-2 and TRBJ2-3, is GAGVSQSPSNKVTEKGKDVELRCDPISGHTALYWYRQSLGQGLEFLIYFQGNSAPDKSGLPSDRFSAERTGGSVSTLTIQRTQQEDSAVYLCASSPGQGTDTQYFGPGTRLTVL.

The chain employs TRBV3-1 (or the pseudogene TRBV3-2) and TRBJ1-2; D may be TRBD1 (5 bases). Trimming stripped 6 bases from V and 2 bases from J, with 7 bases between. CDR3 length: 12 residues. Per the germline V gene, CDR1 is LGHDT and CDR2 is YNNKEL (reference sequence). The CDR3 DNA reads TGTGCCAGCAGTTCAGGGAACTATGGCTACACCTTC. Residues: CASSSGNYGYTF.

The J gene is TRBJ1-5, the V gene TRBV6-5; D remains ambiguous. V was shortened by 9 bases and J by 2 bases, with 17 bases between the two germline ends. Germline CDR1 and CDR2: MNHEY and SVGAGI. The CDR3 is made up of 15 amino acids. CDR3: CASRGSLYGNQPQHF. CDR3 in DNA: TGTGCCAGTCGGGGATCCTTATATGGCAATCAGCCCCAGCATTTT.

This chain connects TRBV7-9 to TRBJ1-4, with a tentative D call TRBD1 (6 bases). The V gene lost 7 bases and the J gene lost 2 bases, with 11 bases spanning the gap. Germline V lookup: CDR1 SEHNR, CDR2 FQNEAQ (reference sequence). The CDR3 is 14 amino acids. CDR3 region: CASTTQGTNEKLFF. The CDR3 coding sequence is TGTGCCAGCACCACGCAGGGGACTAATGAAAAACTGTTTTTT.

This chain connects TRBV4-2 to TRBJ2-1, with D uncertain. Germline CDR1 LGHNA, CDR2 YNFKEQ. The CDR3 spans 13 residues. Trimming removed 0 bases from V and 5 bases from J, with 5 bases in between. The chain's CDR3 is CASSQDRDNEQFF. The CDR3 DNA sequence: TGTGCCAGCAGCCAAGATCGGGACAATGAGCAGTTCTTC.

V and J are TRBV9 and TRBJ2-3, with 7 bases matching TRBD1. The germline V gene encodes CDR1 SGDLS and CDR2 YYNGEE. V lost 1 base, J lost 1 base, and 3 bases stayed unmatched. This CDR3 is 15 amino acids long. This CDR3 reads CASSVLGQGTDTQYF. The DNA of the CDR3 is TGTGCCAGCAGCGTACTAGGACAGGGCACAGATACGCAGTATTTT.

The rearrangement links TRBV5-4 to TRBJ2-1; D ambiguous. The germline V and J ends were trimmed by 4 bases and 10 bases, with 12 bases remaining between them. CDR3 length equals 12 residues. CDR1 is SGHNT, CDR2 YYREEE, per germline (reference sequence). The CDR3 nucleotides are TGTGCCAGCAGCATGTTGTTCCAGGAGCAGTTCTTC. Residues: CASSMLFQEQFF.

J is TRBJ1-3 and V is TRBV11-1; D is undetermined. Per germline, CDR1 SGHAT and CDR2 FQDESV (reference sequence). Trimming took 5 bases from V and 0 from J, leaving 8 bases between them. The CDR3 sequence is 14 residues long. CDR3 coding DNA: TGTGCCAGCAGCCCCCGGCACTCTGGAAACACCATATATTTT. Protein sequence: CASSPRHSGNTIYF. The full variable domain, with the rest looked up from reference TRBV11-1 and TRBJ1-3, is EAEVAQSPRYKITEKSQAVAFWCDPISGHATLYWYRQILGQGPELLVQFQDESVVDDSQLPKDRFSAERLKGVDSTLKIQPAELGDSAMYLCASSPRHSGNTIYFGEGSWLTVV.

The gene calls are TRBV9 and TRBJ2-5; D gene ambiguous. The CDR3 length is 14 residues. V lost 0 bases and J lost 1, with 7 bases in between. Germline CDR1 SGDLS, CDR2 YYNGEE. CDR3 bases: TGTGCCAGCAGCGTAGAGGGTACCCAAGAGACCCAGTACTTC. Amino acids: CASSVEGTQETQYF. Based on the CDR3 plus reference TRBV9 and TRBJ2-5, the full variable domain is DSGVTQTPKHLITATGQRVTLRCSPRSGDLSVYWYQQSLDQGLQFLIQYYNGEERAKGNILERFSAQQFPDLHSELNLSSLELGDSALYFCASSVEGTQETQYFGPGTRLLVL.

V usage is TRBV6-5 and J usage is TRBJ1-1, with 9 bases aligning to TRBD1. Trimming took 2 bases from V and 8 from J; bases not matched to a gene: 3. Germline V CDR1 and CDR2: MNHEY, SVGAGI. CDR3 length: 13 amino acids. The CDR3 coding sequence is TGTGCCAGCAGTTACGACAGGGGGAGGGAAGCTTTCTTT. It encodes CASSYDRGREAFF.

CDR3 protein: CASGVSLEGRINTGELFF. Written as DNA, the CDR3 is TGTGCCAGCGGTGTAAGTCTAGAGGGCAGAATAAACACCGGGGAGCTGTTTTTT. The chain joins TRBV6-4 to TRBJ2-2, with D maybe TRBD2 (5 bases). The CDR3 is 18 residues long. Germline values: CDR1 MRHNA, CDR2 SNTAGT. Trimming left V 8 bases short and J 2 bases short, with 24 bases between.

This clone was observed a single time. This chain joins TRBV5-1 and TRBJ1-2; weak D call: TRBD1 (6 bases). CDR1 is SGHRS and CDR2 is YFSETQ in the germline V gene. V was clipped by 4 bases and J by 6 bases, with 16 bases between them. This CDR3 has 14 amino acids. The CDR3 is CASSRTVLRDGYTF. The CDR3 DNA reads TGCGCCAGCAGCCGGACAGTTTTACGTGATGGCTACACCTTC. Looking up the rest from reference TRBV5-1 and TRBJ1-2 gives the full variable domain: KAGVTQTPRYLIKTRGQQVTLSCSPISGHRSVSWYQQTPGQGLQFLFEYFSETQRNKGNFPGRFSGRQFSNSRSEMNVSTLELGDSALYLCASSRTVLRDGYTFGSGTRLTVV.

CDR3 DNA: TGTGCCAGCAGTTTAGGCGGTCAAGAGACCCAGTACTTC. Encoded protein: CASSLGGQETQYF. The genes are TRBV12-3 or TRBV12-4 and TRBJ2-5; D call uncertain. The ends were cut back, 1 base at V and 2 bases at J, with 5 bases in the middle. The CDR3 extends over 13 amino acids.

V and J are TRBV7-8 and TRBJ1-2; unclear D gene. The V end was cut by 5 bases, the J end by 0 bases, with 13 bases between. This CDR3 is built from 15 residues. Germline V lookup: CDR1 SGHVS, CDR2 FQNEAQ. This CDR3 is CASSPQAGPNYGYTF. CDR3 nucleotides: TGTGCCAGCAGCCCCCAGGCGGGTCCTAACTATGGCTACACCTTC.